Shown below are 5 T cell receptor beta chains from a single sample sequenced in a study of blood T cell repertoires in COVID-19. Assay used: immunoSEQ multiplex PCR; TCRdb lists only in-frame clones, some missing. The data contain about 210,000 clones, 88% of them singletons. Sequences were obtained from peripheral blood. Source of these receptors: an older man with acute or convalescent COVID-19.

The V call is TRBV4-2, the J call TRBJ2-2; D unclear. There are 12 residues in the CDR3. Deletions cut 0 bases from V and 13 bases from J, with 9 bases between. Per the germline V gene, CDR1 is LGHNA and CDR2 is YNFKEQ. This CDR3 reads CASSQDTVRLFF. CDR3 sequence (DNA): TGTGCCAGCAGCCAAGATACAGTTAGGCTGTTTTTT.

The chain joins TRBV6-1 to TRBJ1-5; D unclear. The germline gives CDR1 MNHNS, CDR2 SASEGT. The CDR3 sequence is 16 residues long. The germline V and J ends were trimmed by 2 bases and 3 bases, with 14 bases remaining between them. CDR3 residues: CASSEYGGIANQPQHF. The DNA of the CDR3 is TGTGCCAGCAGTGAATACGGAGGGATTGCCAATCAGCCCCAGCATTTT.

This clone has more than one count but fewer than ten. The chain joins TRBV9 to TRBJ1-6, with a weak D call TRBD1 (5 bases). The V end was cut by 2 bases, the J end by 0 bases, with 6 bases between. The germline gives CDR1 SGDLS, CDR2 YYNGEE. The CDR3 length is 15 residues. The CDR3 DNA is TGTGCCAGCAGCGTGGGGGGCTCCTATAATTCACCCCTCCACTTT. Its protein is CASSVGGSYNSPLHF.

This clone was detected only a few times. The chain is built from TRBV9 and TRBJ1-4; no reliable D call. V lost 3 bases and J 8 bases, leaving 11 bases between the germline ends. CDR1 and CDR2 (germline): SGDLS, YYNGEE. The CDR3 totals 13 residues. As DNA, the CDR3 is TGTGCCAGCAGCGCGCACATCGGGGAAAAACTGTTTTTT. Translated: CASSAHIGEKLFF.

The V and J genes are TRBV10-3 and TRBJ2-2; the match to TRBD2 covers 8 bases. CDR1 ENHRY and CDR2 SYGVKD come from the germline V gene. The CDR3 has 18 residues. Germline trimming cut 2 bases from V and 0 bases from J; bases unmatched to any gene: 8. Here the CDR3 DNA reads TGTGCCATCAGTGAGACTTATCATAGCGGGACGAACACCGGGGAGCTGTTTTTT. Its protein product is CAISETYHSGTNTGELFF.